These 16 T cell receptor beta chains originate from one sample sequenced in a study of blood T cell repertoires in COVID-19. Method: immunoSEQ multiplex PCR; TCRdb's copy keeps in-frame clones and lacks some. The data hold approximately 150,000 clones, with around 87% observed a single time. Material for sequencing was peripheral blood. These receptors came from a man aged 65 to 79 with active COVID-19.

The chain carries TRBV3-1 (or the pseudogene TRBV3-2) and TRBJ2-5, with TRBD2 matching 9 bases. Germline CDR1 and CDR2: LGHDT and YNNKEL (reference sequence). The V segment lost 1 base and the J segment 3 bases; nucleotides outside the gene matches: 0. The CDR3 spans 14 residues. The CDR3 is CASSQGTSEETQYF. In nucleotides, the CDR3 is TGTGCCAGCAGCCAAGGGACTAGCGAAGAGACCCAGTACTTC.

Worth noting for this clone: The same CDR3 can be traced to other DNA sequences in this sample. This sequence joins TRBV28 and TRBJ2-3, with TRBD1 identical over 7 bases. The CDR3 loop spans 14 amino acids. Trimming at V came to 4 bases and at J to 3 bases, leaving 4 bases not matched to a gene. CDR1 is MDHEN, CDR2 SYDVKM, per germline. CDR3 bases: TGTGCCAGCAGTTGGGACAGTAGTACAGATACGCAGTATTTT. Translated: CASSWDSSTDTQYF.

V usage is TRBV19 and J usage is TRBJ2-2; 12 nucleotides align to TRBD2. This CDR3 region has 16 residues. Trimming cost V 1 base and J 5 bases; bases outside gene matches: 2. Germline CDR1 is LNHDA and CDR2 is SQIVND (reference sequence). The CDR3 region is CASSIGLAGVTGELFF. The CDR3 region has the DNA TGTGCCAGTAGTATAGGACTAGCGGGAGTGACCGGGGAGCTGTTTTTT.

V gene TRBV7-3 combines with J gene TRBJ2-7; maybe TRBD1 (6 bases). This CDR3 is built from 13 residues. V lost 2 bases, J lost 3 bases, and 8 bases lay in between. Germline CDR1 reads SGHTA; CDR2 reads FQGTGA. The CDR3: CASSLDRNYEQYF. The CDR3, as DNA: TGTGCCAGCAGCTTAGACAGGAACTACGAGCAGTACTTC.

The chain has TRBV5-1 and TRBJ1-6, with TRBD1 matching over 7 bases. From germline, CDR1 is SGHRS and CDR2 YFSETQ. CDR3 length equals 14 residues. J was trimmed by 9 bases and V by 4 bases; bases with no gene match: 7. In nucleotides, the CDR3 is TGCGCCAGCAGCCCGGAAACAGGGGTTTCACCCCTCCACTTT. This gives the protein CASSPETGVSPLHF.

The V and J genes are TRBV27 and TRBJ2-7, with D possibly TRBD2 on 5 matching bases. CDR3 size: 13 residues. Trimming removed 2 bases at V and 4 bases at J, with 9 bases between. The germline gives CDR1 MNHEY, CDR2 SMNVEV (reference sequence). The CDR3 loop is CASSLGLNYEQYF. The CDR3 DNA reads TGTGCCAGCAGTTTAGGACTTAATTACGAGCAGTACTTC.

The chain couples TRBV27 to TRBJ1-1, with D unclear. Between the trimmed V and J ends, which lost 6 bases and 5 bases, there was a span of 16 bases. This CDR3 is built from 14 residues. Germline V gives CDR1 MNHEY, CDR2 SMNVEV (reference sequence). CDR3 nucleotide sequence: TGTGCCAGCAGCCTAGGCGGGCGGAGGACTGAAGCTTTCTTT. Encoded protein: CASSLGGRRTEAFF.

The V gene is TRBV7-9, the J gene TRBJ2-3, with TRBD2 identical over 8 bases. The CDR3 length is 13 residues. Germline CDR1 reads SEHNR; CDR2 reads FQNEAQ (reference sequence). Losses at the gene ends were 11 bases for V and 5 bases for J; bases not matched to a gene: 9. CDR3 region: CALSREGRDTQYF. The CDR3 nucleotides are TGTGCCCTCTCACGGGAGGGCCGAGATACGCAGTATTTT.

The V and J genes are TRBV5-1 and TRBJ2-3; no definite D call. Trimming cost V 1 base and J 3 bases, with 9 bases left between them. The CDR3 extends over 14 amino acids. Germline V CDR1 and CDR2: SGHRS, YFSETQ. The CDR3 DNA sequence: TGCGCCAGCAGCTTGATTGCCGGGACAGATACGCAGTATTTT. Translation gives CASSLIAGTDTQYF.

The V and J genes are TRBV11-3 and TRBJ2-1; D not resolved. Germline lookup yields CDR1 SGHNT and CDR2 YENEEA. The CDR3 spans 14 residues. Trimming pared 5 bases from V and 1 base from J, leaving 9 bases between. The CDR3 DNA is TGTGCCAGCAGCACGAGAGCGTCCTACAATGAGCAGTTCTTC. It specifies CASSTRASYNEQFF.

This chain uses TRBV29-1 with TRBJ1-5, with D unresolved. There are 15 residues in the CDR3. Germline CDR1 SQVTM, CDR2 ANQGSEA. The V and J ends lost 6 bases and 4 bases respectively, with 19 bases between them. The CDR3 DNA reads TGCAGCGTCGGCCACCGGGAAGGTCTAAATCAGCCCCAGCATTTT. This codes for CSVGHREGLNQPQHF.

V usage is TRBV2 and J usage is TRBJ2-1; TRBD2 matches at 12 bases. The CDR3 has 15 residues. Trimming cost V 7 bases and J 6 bases; bases outside gene matches: 7. From germline, CDR1 is SNHLY and CDR2 FYNNEI. The CDR3 loop reads CASTKTSGRFNEQFF. The CDR3 nucleotides are TGTGCCAGCACCAAAACTAGCGGGAGGTTCAATGAGCAGTTCTTC.

The chain couples TRBV28 to TRBJ2-1; D not certain. The V gene lost 1 base and the J gene lost 0 bases, with 7 bases spanning the gap. There are 15 residues in the CDR3. The germline V gene has CDR1 MDHEN and CDR2 SYDVKM. The chain's CDR3 is CASSLSISSYNEQFF. Written as DNA, the CDR3 is TGTGCCAGCAGTTTATCAATTAGCTCCTACAATGAGCAGTTCTTC.

This sequence joins TRBV5-1 and TRBJ1-2; TRBD1 is a possible D gene (5 bases). CDR1 is SGHRS, CDR2 YFSETQ, per germline. The CDR3 is 13 residues long. Trimming shortened V by 0 bases and J by 2 bases, and 5 bases separated the two germline ends. The CDR3 bases are TGCGCCAGCAGCTTGGGACAGAACTATGGCTACACCTTC. It specifies CASSLGQNYGYTF.

This clone turned up a few times. V usage is TRBV2 and J usage is TRBJ2-3; 14 bases map to TRBD2. Trimming removed 4 bases from V and 8 bases from J; junction bases left unmatched: 8. The CDR3 totals 16 residues. Germline assignment: CDR1 SNHLY and CDR2 FYNNEI. The CDR3 region has the DNA TGTGCCAGCAGTGTAGGTTCGACTAGCGGGAGGGGTACGCAGTATTTT. This codes for CASSVGSTSGRGTQYF.

This clone turned up a few times. V gene TRBV3-1 (or the pseudogene TRBV3-2) combines with J gene TRBJ2-7; tentatively, D is TRBD1 (5 bases). CDR1 LGHDT and CDR2 YNNKEL come from the germline V gene (reference sequence). The CDR3 consists of 14 residues. V lost 5 bases, J lost 6 bases, and 17 bases lay in between. CDR3 DNA sequence: TGTGCCAGCAGCGTTGCGTTCTCGGACACCGAGCAGTACTTC. This sequence encodes CASSVAFSDTEQYF.